This T cell receptor beta chain was identified in a study of T cell responses to AZD1222 COVID-19 vaccine. Study-wide results and caveats: Among spike-specific TCRs, nearly half reportedly target unmutated variant regions. Seropositivity was recorded at baseline in only a handful of AZD1222 recipients.

Repertoires were generated with immunoSEQ multiplex PCR, while TCRdb's copy carries only in-frame clones and drops some. The top ten clones hold about 3.7% of a sample with 150,000 or so clones, 80% to 95% of them seen once. This CDR3 comprises 15 residues. V was pared by 4 bases and J by 4 bases, with 14 bases between. Germline lookup yields CDR1 SGHTA and CDR2 FQGNSA. Concerning this clone: Its specificity is not known.

The sequencing here drew on peripheral blood, taken 28 days after the second AZD1222 dose. The receptor's source is an adult who received the AZD1222 COVID-19 vaccine. The rearrangement uses TRBV7-2 and TRBJ1-5; D gene unclear. CDR3 coding DNA: TGTGCCAGCAGCTCGCCGACACTACGAAATCAGCCCCAGCATTTT. Residues: CASSSPTLRNQPQHF.